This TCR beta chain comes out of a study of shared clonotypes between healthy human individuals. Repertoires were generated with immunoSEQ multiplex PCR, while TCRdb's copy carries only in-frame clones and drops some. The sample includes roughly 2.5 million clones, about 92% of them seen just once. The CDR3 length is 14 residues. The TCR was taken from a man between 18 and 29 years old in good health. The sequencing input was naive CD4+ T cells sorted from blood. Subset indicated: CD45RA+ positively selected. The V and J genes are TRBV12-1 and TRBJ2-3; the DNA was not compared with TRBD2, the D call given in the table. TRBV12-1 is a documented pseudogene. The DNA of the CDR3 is TGTGCCAGCGGGATGGACTTACGGTCTCTTGCGCAGTATTTT. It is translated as CASGMDLRSLAQYF.